This TCR beta chain comes out of a study of PD-1 blockade in classical Hodgkin lymphoma (dated by TCRdb to the early 2020s). Turning to the overall study: Nivolumab dosing was 3 mg/kg intravenously every 2 weeks, continuing until either disease progression or unacceptable toxicity. The study used CyTOF and TCR beta sequencing to define a peripheral blood immune signature of response to PD-1 blockade in classical Hodgkin lymphoma. On the study overall, not on this receptor specifically: Diversity was lower in patients who began nivolumab less than 1 year after ASCT, so these patients were left out of later analyses to avoid confounding by immune reconstitution. Newly diagnosed patients were reported to have lower baseline TCR diversity than healthy donors, and relapsed/refractory patients were reported to have lower baseline TCR diversity still. Baseline diversity similar to that of newly diagnosed patients was observed in trial patients achieving complete response, whereas significantly lower diversity was observed in partial responders and progressors. By C4D1, a significant rise was seen in CD4+ TCR diversity but not in CD8+ TCR diversity (p=0.0027 vs p=0.16), and the rise was most apparent among complete responders (p=0.02). The study was limited to a single clinical trial cohort, and causes of repertoire differences, possibly disease activity or prior therapy, remained undefined.

About this clone: Its binding antigen is unknown. Per-nucleotide qualities are absent, and no much larger clonotype sits a single base away.

Genomic DNA was extracted with the Qiagen DNeasy kit from unsorted PBMCs and from negatively selected CD4+ and CD8+ fractions. Using primers that anneal to V and J segments, immunoSEQ multiplex PCR amplified the TCR beta CDR3 regions. A synthetic immune receptor repertoire was used to minimize amplification bias, and any residual bias was removed computationally once sequencing was done. Per the authors' processing: Custom Python scripts were used to quantify repertoire diversity as the Shannon entropy index. Unsorted, CD4+ and CD8+ repertoires were examined separately, except in combined analyses, for which CD4+ and CD8+ sequences were merged in silico. Clonal expansion was defined as at least a 2-fold frequency increase after treatment relative to C1D1, with a pseudocount of 0.5 for undetected baseline clones. Clones with 0 or 1 copy at C1D1 were defined as singleton clones, while clones with 2 or more copies were defined as non-singleton clones. By matching protein sequences in sorted samples from the same patient, clones expanded in unsorted samples were annotated as CD4+, CD8+ or unknown. Diversity changes from C1D1 to C4D1 were tested in paired samples using Wilcoxon tests. TCRdb limited this immuneACCESS table to in-frame rearrangements with V and J called. A share of clones is missing; checked studies link under half to unresolved V genes, and the rest is unexplained. V and J calls plus clone size are reproduced from that table; the DNA served to infer D and trimming. Within this sample are 80,000 to 95,000 clones, with 83% of them counted one time only. More than 15% of the sample lies in the top ten.

In light of the paper, this sample's time point label describes: cycle 4 day 1 (C4D1), after 6 weeks of nivolumab. Every trial patient had relapsed after autologous stem cell transplantation, and cohorts A, B and C differed in prior brentuximab vedotin exposure. The trial cohort included more than 55 patients with relapsed/refractory classical Hodgkin lymphoma, and each patient had a best overall response of complete response, partial response or progressive disease. Single-agent nivolumab was administered to trial patients in the multi-cohort phase II CheckMate 205 trial. An independent review committee assessed best overall response by applying the 2007 International Working Group response criteria. Trial PBMCs were collected immediately before nivolumab initiation (C1D1) and during therapy at cycle 2 day 1 and cycle 4 day 1. Peripheral blood was collected in 8 mL Vacutainer Cell Preparation Tubes, from which PBMCs were isolated by centrifugation and then cryopreserved.

The CDR3 contains 13 residues, cysteine and phenylalanine counted. Only CDR3 DNA is held: 39 bases, read in frame from base 1. The germline V gene (reference sequence) sets CDR1 to MNHEY and CDR2 to SMNVEV. V was cut back by 3 bases and J by 10 bases, leaving a gap of 15 bases between them. This clonotype originated in a human donor with classical Hodgkin lymphoma. The rearranged segments are TRBV27 and TRBJ1-1; matching of 6 bases hints at TRBD1 as the D gene. This material consisted of peripheral blood mononuclear cells (PBMCs), taken before the fourth cycle of nivolumab. The nucleotide sequence is TGTGCCAGCAGTTTCTTATTCGCAGGGGTAGCTTTCTTT. Its amino acids are CASSFLFAGVAFF.